This entry lists 4 T cell receptor beta chains sequenced from one sample in a study of identical twins. TCRdb independently ran MiXCR on the 5' RACE reads; one entry per CDR3 protein. The data hold about 720,000 distinct CDR3 sequences, with roughly 18% observed a single time. The sample was also linked to a second study, of T cells expressing NK-cell markers.

Sequenced: PBMCs. Source of these receptors: a woman under 30 in good health.

This clonotype was counted only a few times. The chain combines TRBV29-1 with TRBJ2-2; D not resolved. The germline V gene encodes CDR1 SQVTM and CDR2 ANQGSEA. Trimming shortened V by 4 bases and J by 4 bases, and 1 base separated the two germline ends. The CDR3 runs 10 residues. The CDR3 sequence: CSVGTGELFF. The CDR3 coding sequence is TGCAGCGTTGGCACCGGGGAGCTGTTTTTT.

The chain couples TRBV20-1 to TRBJ1-4; D not resolved. The V and J ends lost 5 bases and 12 bases respectively, with 4 bases between them. Germline-derived CDR1 and CDR2 are DFQATT and SNEGSKA (reference sequence). The CDR3 covers 8 residues. The CDR3 reads CSAGELFF. The CDR3 DNA follows: TGCAGTGCTGGTGAACTGTTTTTT.

The J gene is TRBJ2-7, the V gene TRBV6-2 or TRBV6-3, with D possibly TRBD1 on 6 matching bases. Germline CDR1 and CDR2: MNHEY and SVGEGT. The CDR3 loop spans 13 amino acids. V was clipped by 6 bases and J by 3 bases, with 12 bases between them. The CDR3 sequence: CASRPTGYYEQYF. The DNA for the CDR3 is TGTGCCAGCAGACCTACAGGGTACTACGAGCAGTACTTC.

This clonotype was seen many times. The CDR3 spells CAIRVAGVNNEQFF. In nucleotides, the CDR3 is TGTGCCATCAGAGTAGCGGGAGTCAATAATGAGCAGTTCTTC. The J gene is TRBJ2-1, the V gene TRBV10-3; 9 nucleotides align to TRBD2. The trim removed 6 bases at V and 7 bases at J, leaving 7 bases unmatched. There are 14 residues in the CDR3. CDR1 is ENHRY, CDR2 SYGVKD, per germline.